Here is one TCR beta chain with its context. Its target is unknown. The data were taken from a study of Ad26.COV2.S vaccination and SARS-CoV-2 variants. Overall study: A participant enrolled in the COV1001 Ad26.COV2.S trial arm provided the sample. Doses of Ad26.COV2.S were injected into muscle once or twice, 56 days apart.

Study-wide results and caveats: After vaccination, reports described spike-specific CD8+ and CD4+ T cell responses as showing substantial breadth. Similar non-spike TCR breadth was seen in vaccine and placebo recipients.

Trimming at V came to 4 bases and at J to 5 bases, leaving 4 bases not matched to a gene. The CDR3 has 14 amino acids. Germline lookup yields CDR1 SGHRS and CDR2 YFSETQ. Assay: immunoSEQ multiplex PCR; the TCRdb copy retains only in-frame clones and omits some. The profile shows 440,000 or so clones, 92% of them singletons. Treatment given: about 20 received Ad26.COV2.S at low or high dose, single or two shots; several received placebo; per-sample allocation not given. Sample collection was performed on day 63 after the first vaccine or placebo injection. Sample: peripheral blood, taken in a trial of Ad26.COV2.S vaccine versus placebo. This chain joins TRBV5-1 and TRBJ2-2, with 8 bases lining up with TRBD1. This clonotype was sampled from a person between 18 and 59 years old who received the Ad26.COV2.S COVID-19 vaccine or a placebo. The CDR3 sequence: CASSRTGNTGELFF. CDR3 bases: TGCGCCAGCAGCAGGACAGGGAATACCGGGGAGCTGTTTTTT.